This is a list of T cell receptor beta chains from one sample in a study of T cell responses to AZD1222 COVID-19 vaccine. Assay used: immunoSEQ multiplex PCR; TCRdb lists only in-frame clones, some missing. The profile covers some 180,000 clones, with approximately 90% appearing a single time and about 6% taken by the ten largest. Here the sequenced sample was peripheral blood, taken on day 0 of AZD1222 vaccination. These TCRs come from an adult in good health. CDR3s include the opening cysteine and the closing phenylalanine or tryptophan. A D gene is named only where the DNA matches it firmly. The size of a clone is reported for some rows only, either as once, few or many, or as a class for expanded clones.

len: 16
d_gene: TRBD2
j_gene: TRBJ2-1
abundance: few
v_gene: TRBV7-2
CDR3nt: TGTGCCAGCAGCAGACAAGGACTAGCGGGAGGGGGGGAGCAGTTCTTC
CDR3aa: CASSRQGLAGGGEQFF

len: 14
d_gene: TRBD1
j_gene: TRBJ1-5
abundance: -
v_gene: TRBV6-5
CDR3nt: TGTGCCGTAAGGGGGGGACAGGGCAATCAGCCCCAGCATTTT
CDR3aa: CAVRGGQGNQPQHF

len: 15
d_gene: -
j_gene: TRBJ1-5
abundance: -
v_gene: TRBV2
CDR3nt: TGTGCCAGCAGTGAAAGATTACAGGGAAATCAGCCCCAGCATTTT
CDR3aa: CASSERLQGNQPQHF

len: 18
d_gene: TRBD1
j_gene: TRBJ1-4
abundance: -
v_gene: TRBV19
CDR3nt: TGTGCCAGTAGTATGTTCCAGGACAGGGGCTCATCGAATGAAAAACTGTTTTTT
CDR3aa: CASSMFQDRGSSNEKLFF

len: 13
d_gene: -
j_gene: TRBJ1-2
abundance: medium-sized
v_gene: TRBV18
CDR3nt: TGTGCCAGCTCACCAGAGGGGCTCGATGGCTACACCTTC
CDR3aa: CASSPEGLDGYTF

len: 17
d_gene: TRBD2
j_gene: TRBJ2-7
abundance: -
v_gene: TRBV27
CDR3nt: TGTGCCAGCACCCTTCGGGCTAGCGGGGCCTTTTCCTACGAGCAGTACTTC
CDR3aa: CASTLRASGAFSYEQYF

len: 15
d_gene: -
j_gene: TRBJ2-5
abundance: -
v_gene: TRBV10-3
CDR3nt: TGTGCCATCAGTGAGTCGCGACTTACCCAAGAGACCCAGTACTTC
CDR3aa: CAISESRLTQETQYF

len: 12
d_gene: -
j_gene: TRBJ1-2
abundance: -
v_gene: TRBV5-4
CDR3nt: TGTGCCAGCAGCTTGCCAGGGACCGGCTACACCTTC
CDR3aa: CASSLPGTGYTF

len: 12
d_gene: TRBD1
j_gene: TRBJ1-6
abundance: -
v_gene: TRBV30
CDR3nt: TGTGCCTGGACAGGGGGCGGTTCACCCCTCCACTTT
CDR3aa: CAWTGGGSPLHF

len: 14
d_gene: TRBD1
j_gene: TRBJ1-2
abundance: -
v_gene: TRBV24-1
CDR3nt: TGTGCCACCAGTGATCCGGGACAGGGCTATGGCTACACCTTC
CDR3aa: CATSDPGQGYGYTF

len: 14
d_gene: -
j_gene: TRBJ1-1
abundance: -
v_gene: TRBV18
CDR3nt: TGTGCCAGCTCACCACCTCCGGGGGACACTGAAGCTTTCTTT
CDR3aa: CASSPPPGDTEAFF